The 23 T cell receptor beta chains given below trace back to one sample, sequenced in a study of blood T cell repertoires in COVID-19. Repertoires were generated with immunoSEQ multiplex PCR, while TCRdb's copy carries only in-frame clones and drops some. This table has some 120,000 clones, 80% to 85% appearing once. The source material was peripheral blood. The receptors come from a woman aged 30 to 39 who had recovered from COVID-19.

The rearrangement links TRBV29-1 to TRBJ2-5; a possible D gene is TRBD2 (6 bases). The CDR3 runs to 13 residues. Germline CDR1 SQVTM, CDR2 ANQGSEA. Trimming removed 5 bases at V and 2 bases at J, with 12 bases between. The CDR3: CSVRLARQETQYF. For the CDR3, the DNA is TGCAGCGTTCGTCTAGCGAGGCAAGAGACCCAGTACTTC.

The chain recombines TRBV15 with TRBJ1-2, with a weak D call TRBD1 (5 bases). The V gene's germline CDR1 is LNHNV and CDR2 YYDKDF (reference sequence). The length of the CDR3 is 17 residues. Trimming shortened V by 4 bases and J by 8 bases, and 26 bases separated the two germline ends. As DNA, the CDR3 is TGTGCCACCAGCACGCGAGTAGGGGCACAAGGATCCCGGGGCTACACCTTC. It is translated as CATSTRVGAQGSRGYTF.

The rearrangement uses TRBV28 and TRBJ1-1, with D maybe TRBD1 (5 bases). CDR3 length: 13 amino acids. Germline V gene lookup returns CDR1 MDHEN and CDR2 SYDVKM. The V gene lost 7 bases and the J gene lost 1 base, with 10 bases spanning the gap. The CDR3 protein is CASKLGENTEAFF. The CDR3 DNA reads TGTGCCAGCAAGTTAGGGGAGAACACTGAAGCTTTCTTT.

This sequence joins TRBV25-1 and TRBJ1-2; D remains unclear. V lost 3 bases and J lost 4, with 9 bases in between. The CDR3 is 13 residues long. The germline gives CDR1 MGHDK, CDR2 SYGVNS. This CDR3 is CASSDRGPYGYTF. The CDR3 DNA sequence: TGTGCCAGCAGTGATAGAGGGCCCTATGGCTACACCTTC.

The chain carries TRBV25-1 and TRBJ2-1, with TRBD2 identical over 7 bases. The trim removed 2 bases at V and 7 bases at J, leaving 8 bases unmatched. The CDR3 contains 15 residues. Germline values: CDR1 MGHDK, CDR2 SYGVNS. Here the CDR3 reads CASSESGAWGNEQFF. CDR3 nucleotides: TGTGCCAGCAGTGAAAGCGGGGCTTGGGGGAATGAGCAGTTCTTC.

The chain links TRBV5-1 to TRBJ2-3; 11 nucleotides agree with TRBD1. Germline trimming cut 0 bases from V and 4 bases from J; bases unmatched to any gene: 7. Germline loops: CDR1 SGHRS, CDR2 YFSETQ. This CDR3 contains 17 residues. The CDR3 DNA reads TGCGCCAGCAGCTTGGGGAGGACAGGGGGCTTTTCAGATACGCAGTATTTT. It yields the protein CASSLGRTGGFSDTQYF.

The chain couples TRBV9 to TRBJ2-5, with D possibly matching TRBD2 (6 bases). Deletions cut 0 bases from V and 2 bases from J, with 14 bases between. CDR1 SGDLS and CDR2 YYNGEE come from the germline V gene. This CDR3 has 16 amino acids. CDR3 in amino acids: CASSVGWAEGQETQYF. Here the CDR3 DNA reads TGTGCCAGCAGCGTAGGCTGGGCGGAGGGACAAGAGACCCAGTACTTC.

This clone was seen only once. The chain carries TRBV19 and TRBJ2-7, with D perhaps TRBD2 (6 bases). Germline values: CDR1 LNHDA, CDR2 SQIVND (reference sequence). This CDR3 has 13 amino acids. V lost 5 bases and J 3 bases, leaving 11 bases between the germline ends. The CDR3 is CASSSGGDYEQYF. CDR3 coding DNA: TGTGCCAGTAGTTCAGGCGGGGACTACGAGCAGTACTTC.

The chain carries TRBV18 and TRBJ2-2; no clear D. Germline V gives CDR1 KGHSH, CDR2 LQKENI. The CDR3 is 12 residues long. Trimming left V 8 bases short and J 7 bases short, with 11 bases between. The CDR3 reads CASRIAGGELFF. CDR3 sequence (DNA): TGTGCCAGCCGGATCGCAGGCGGGGAGCTGTTTTTT.

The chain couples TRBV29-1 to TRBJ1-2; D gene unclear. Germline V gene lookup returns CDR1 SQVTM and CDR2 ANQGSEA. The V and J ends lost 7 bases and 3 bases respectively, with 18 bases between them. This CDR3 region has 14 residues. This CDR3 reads CSAIGPGTDYGYTF. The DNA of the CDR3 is TGCAGCGCCATAGGACCGGGAACAGACTATGGCTACACCTTC.

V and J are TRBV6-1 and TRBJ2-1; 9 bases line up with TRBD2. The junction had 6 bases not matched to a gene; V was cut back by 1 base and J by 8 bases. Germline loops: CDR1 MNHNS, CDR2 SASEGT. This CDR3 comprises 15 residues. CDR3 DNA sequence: TGTGCCAGCAGTGAAGTGGCGGCGGGGGGGGATGAGCAGTTCTTC. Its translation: CASSEVAAGGDEQFF.

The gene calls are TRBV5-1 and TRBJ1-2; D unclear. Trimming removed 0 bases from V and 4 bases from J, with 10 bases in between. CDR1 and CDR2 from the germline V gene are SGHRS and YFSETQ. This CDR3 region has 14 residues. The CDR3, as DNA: TGCGCCAGCAGCTTGGCGCGGGCCGGCTATGGCTACACCTTC. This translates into CASSLARAGYGYTF.

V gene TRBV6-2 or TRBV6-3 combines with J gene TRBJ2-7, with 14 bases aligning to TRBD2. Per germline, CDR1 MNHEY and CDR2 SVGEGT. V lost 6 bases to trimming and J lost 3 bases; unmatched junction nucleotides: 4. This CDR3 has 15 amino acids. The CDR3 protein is CASSLGLAGGYEQYF. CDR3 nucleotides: TGTGCCAGCAGCCTCGGACTAGCGGGGGGCTACGAGCAGTACTTC.

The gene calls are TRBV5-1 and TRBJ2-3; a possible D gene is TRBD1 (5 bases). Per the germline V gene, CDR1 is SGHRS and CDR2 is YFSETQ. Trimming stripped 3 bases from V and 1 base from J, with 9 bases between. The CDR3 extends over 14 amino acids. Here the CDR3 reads CASSSATGTDTQYF. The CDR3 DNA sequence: TGCGCCAGCAGCTCAGCGACAGGCACAGATACGCAGTATTTT.

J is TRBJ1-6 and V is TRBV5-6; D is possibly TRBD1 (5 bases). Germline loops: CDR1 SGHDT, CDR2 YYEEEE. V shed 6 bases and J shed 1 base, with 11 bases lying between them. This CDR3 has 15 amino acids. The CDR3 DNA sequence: TGTGCCAGCAATACTGACAGATCCTATAATTCACCCCTCCACTTT. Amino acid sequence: CASNTDRSYNSPLHF.

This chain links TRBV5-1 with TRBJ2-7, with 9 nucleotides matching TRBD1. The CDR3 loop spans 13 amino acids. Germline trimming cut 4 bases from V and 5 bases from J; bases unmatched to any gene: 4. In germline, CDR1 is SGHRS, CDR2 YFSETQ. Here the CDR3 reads CASSRDRVDEQYF. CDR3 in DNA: TGCGCCAGCAGCCGGGACAGGGTTGACGAGCAGTACTTC.

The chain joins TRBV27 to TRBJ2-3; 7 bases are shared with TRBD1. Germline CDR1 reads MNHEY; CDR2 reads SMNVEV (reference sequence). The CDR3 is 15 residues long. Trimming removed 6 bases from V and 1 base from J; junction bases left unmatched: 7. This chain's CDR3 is CASSPTGPRTDTQYF. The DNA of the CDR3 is TGTGCCAGCAGCCCGACAGGGCCGCGCACAGATACGCAGTATTTT.

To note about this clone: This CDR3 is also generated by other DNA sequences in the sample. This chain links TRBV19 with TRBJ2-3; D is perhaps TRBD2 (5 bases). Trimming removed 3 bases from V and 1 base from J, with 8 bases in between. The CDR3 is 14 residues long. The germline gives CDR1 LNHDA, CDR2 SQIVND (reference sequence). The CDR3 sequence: CASSIGAGTDTQYF. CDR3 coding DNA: TGTGCCAGTAGTATCGGAGCGGGCACAGATACGCAGTATTTT. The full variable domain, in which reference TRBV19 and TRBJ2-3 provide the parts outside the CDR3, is DGGITQSPKYLFRKEGQNVTLSCEQNLNHDAMYWYRQDPGQGLRLIYYSQIVNDFQKGDIAEGYSVSREKKESFPLTVTSAQKNPTAFYLCASSIGAGTDTQYFGPGTRLTVL.

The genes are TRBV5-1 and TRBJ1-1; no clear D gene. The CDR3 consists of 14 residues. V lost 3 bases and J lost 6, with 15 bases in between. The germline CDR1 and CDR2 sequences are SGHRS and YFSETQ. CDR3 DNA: TGCGCCAGCAGCTCGGATAGCGGCCTGGCTGAAGCTTTCTTT. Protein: CASSSDSGLAEAFF.

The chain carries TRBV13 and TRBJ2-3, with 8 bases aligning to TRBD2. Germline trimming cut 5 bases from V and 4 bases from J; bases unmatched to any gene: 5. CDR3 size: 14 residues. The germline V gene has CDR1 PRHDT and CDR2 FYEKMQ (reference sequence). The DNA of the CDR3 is TGTGCCAGCAGCCCCGGGACTAGTCCAGATACGCAGTATTTT. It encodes CASSPGTSPDTQYF.

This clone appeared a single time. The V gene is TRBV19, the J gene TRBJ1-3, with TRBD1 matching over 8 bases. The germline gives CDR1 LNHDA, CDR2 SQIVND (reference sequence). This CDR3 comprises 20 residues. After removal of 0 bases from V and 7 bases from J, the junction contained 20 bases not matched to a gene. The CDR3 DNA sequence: TGTGCCAGTAGTATAGATAGTAACCCTCTGGACGGACAGGGCGGGAACACCATATATTTT. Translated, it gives CASSIDSNPLDGQGGNTIYF. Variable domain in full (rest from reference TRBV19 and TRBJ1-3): DGGITQSPKYLFRKEGQNVTLSCEQNLNHDAMYWYRQDPGQGLRLIYYSQIVNDFQKGDIAEGYSVSREKKESFPLTVTSAQKNPTAFYLCASSIDSNPLDGQGGNTIYFGEGSWLTVV.

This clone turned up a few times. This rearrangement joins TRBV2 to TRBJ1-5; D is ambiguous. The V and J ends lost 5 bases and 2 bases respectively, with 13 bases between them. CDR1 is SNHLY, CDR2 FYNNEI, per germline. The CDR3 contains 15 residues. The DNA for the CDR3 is TGTGCCAGCAGTACGAGTACCCGTGGCAATCAGCCCCAGCATTTT. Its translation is CASSTSTRGNQPQHF.

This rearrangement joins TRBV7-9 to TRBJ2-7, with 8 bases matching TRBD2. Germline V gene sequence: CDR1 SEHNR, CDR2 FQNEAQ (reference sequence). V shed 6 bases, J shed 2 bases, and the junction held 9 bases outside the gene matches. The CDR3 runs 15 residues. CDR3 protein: CASRSTSGGAYEQYF. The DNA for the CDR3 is TGTGCCAGCAGATCAACTAGCGGAGGGGCCTACGAGCAGTACTTC.